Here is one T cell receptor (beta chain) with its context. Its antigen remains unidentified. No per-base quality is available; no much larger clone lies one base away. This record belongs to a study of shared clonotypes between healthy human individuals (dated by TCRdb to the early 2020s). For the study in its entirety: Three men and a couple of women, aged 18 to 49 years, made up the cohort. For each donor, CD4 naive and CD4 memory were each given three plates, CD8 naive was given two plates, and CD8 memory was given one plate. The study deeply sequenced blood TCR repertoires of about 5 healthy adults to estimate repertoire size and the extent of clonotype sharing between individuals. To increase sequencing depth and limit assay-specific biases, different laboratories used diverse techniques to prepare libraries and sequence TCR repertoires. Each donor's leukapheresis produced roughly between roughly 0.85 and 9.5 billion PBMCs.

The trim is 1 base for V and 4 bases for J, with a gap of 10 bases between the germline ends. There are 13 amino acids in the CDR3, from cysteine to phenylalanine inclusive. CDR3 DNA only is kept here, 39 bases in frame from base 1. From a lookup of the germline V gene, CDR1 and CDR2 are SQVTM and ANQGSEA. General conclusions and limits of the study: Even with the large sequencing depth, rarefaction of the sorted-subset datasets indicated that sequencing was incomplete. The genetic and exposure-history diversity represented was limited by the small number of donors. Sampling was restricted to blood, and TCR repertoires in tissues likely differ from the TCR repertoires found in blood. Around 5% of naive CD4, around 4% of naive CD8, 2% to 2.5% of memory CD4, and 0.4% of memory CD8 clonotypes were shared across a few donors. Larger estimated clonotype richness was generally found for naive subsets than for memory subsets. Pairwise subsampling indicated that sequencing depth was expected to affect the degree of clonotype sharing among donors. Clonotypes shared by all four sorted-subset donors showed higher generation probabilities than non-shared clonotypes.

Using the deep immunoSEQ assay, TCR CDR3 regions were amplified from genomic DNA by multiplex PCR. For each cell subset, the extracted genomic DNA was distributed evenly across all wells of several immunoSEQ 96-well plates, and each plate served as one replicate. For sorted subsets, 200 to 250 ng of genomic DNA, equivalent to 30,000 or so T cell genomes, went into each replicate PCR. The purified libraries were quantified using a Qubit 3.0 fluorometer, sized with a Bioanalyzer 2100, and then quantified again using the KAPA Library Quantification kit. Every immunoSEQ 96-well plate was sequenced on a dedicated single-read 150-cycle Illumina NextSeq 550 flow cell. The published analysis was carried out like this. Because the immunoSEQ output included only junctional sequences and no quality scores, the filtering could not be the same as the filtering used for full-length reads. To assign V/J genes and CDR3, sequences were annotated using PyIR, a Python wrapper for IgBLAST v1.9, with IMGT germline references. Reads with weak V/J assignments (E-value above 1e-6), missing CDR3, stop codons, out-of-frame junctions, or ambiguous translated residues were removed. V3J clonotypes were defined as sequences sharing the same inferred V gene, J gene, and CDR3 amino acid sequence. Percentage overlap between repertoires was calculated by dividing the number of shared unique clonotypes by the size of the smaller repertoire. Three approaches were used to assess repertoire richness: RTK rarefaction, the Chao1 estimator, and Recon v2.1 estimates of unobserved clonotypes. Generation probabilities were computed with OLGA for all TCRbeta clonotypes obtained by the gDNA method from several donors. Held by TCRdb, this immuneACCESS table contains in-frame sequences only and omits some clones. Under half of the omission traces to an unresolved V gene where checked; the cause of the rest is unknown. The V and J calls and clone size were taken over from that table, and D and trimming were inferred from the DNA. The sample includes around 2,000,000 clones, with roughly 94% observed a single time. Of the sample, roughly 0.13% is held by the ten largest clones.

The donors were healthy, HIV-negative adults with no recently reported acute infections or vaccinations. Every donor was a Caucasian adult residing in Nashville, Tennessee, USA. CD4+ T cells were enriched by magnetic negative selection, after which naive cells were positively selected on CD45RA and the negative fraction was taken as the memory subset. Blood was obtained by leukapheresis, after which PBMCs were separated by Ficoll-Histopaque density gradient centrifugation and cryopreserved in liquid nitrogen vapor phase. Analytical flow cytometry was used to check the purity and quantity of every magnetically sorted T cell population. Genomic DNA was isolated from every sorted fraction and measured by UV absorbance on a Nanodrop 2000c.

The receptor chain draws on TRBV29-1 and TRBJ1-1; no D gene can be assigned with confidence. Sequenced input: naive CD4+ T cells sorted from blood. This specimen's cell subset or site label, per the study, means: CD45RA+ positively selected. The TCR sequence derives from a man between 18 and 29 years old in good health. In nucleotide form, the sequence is TGCAGCGTTGAAGTAAACAGAGGCACTGAAGCTTTCTTT. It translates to CSVEVNRGTEAFF.